This T cell receptor (beta chain) was identified in a study of T cell changes during pregnancy in multiple sclerosis. The table came from immunoSEQ multiplex PCR; TCRdb's copy has only in-frame clones and leaves some out. The table lists about 38,000 clones, 80% to 95% of them singletons. Germline trimming cut 5 bases from V and 1 base from J; bases unmatched to any gene: 13. The CDR3 sequence is 18 residues long. Germline V gene data show CDR1 as SGHVS and CDR2 as FQNEAQ. The TCR comes from a female donor with multiple sclerosis, enrolled in a pregnancy study. The genes are TRBV7-8 and TRBJ2-1; 8 nucleotides agree with TRBD2. Here the sequenced sample was CD8+ T cells from peripheral blood mononuclear cells, taken after pregnancy. CDR3 nucleotide sequence: TGTGCCAGCAGCCCGTTCGAGCGGGAGTTGAGTTCCTACAATGAGCAGTTCTTC. Translated: CASSPFERELSSYNEQFF.